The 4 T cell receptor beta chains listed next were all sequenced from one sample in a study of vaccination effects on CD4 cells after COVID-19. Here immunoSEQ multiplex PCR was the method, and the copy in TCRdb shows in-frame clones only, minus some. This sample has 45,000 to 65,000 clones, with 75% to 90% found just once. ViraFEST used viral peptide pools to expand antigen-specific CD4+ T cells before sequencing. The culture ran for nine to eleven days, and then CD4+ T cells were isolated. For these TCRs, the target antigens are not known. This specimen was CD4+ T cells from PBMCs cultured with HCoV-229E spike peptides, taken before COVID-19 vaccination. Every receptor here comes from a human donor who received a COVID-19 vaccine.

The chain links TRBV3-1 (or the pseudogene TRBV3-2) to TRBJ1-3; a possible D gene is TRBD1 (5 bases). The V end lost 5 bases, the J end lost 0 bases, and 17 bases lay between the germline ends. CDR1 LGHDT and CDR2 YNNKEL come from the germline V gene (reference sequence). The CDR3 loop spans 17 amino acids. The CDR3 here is CASSTHPGRSSGNTIYF. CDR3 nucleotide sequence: TGTGCCAGCAGCACCCACCCGGGACGGAGCTCTGGAAACACCATATATTTT.

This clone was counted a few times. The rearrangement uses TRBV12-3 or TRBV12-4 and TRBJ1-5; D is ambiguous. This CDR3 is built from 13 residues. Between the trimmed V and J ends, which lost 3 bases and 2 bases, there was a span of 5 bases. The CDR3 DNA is TGTGCCAGCAGTTTTCAGCGCAATCAGCCCCAGCATTTT. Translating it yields CASSFQRNQPQHF.

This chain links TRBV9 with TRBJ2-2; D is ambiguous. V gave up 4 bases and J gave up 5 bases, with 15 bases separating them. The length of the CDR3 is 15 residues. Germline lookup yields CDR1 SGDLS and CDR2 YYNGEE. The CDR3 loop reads CASSSGEPRTGELFF. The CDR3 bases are TGTGCCAGCAGCTCGGGTGAACCGCGGACCGGGGAGCTGTTTTTT. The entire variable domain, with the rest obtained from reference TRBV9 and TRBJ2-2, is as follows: DSGVTQTPKHLITATGQRVTLRCSPRSGDLSVYWYQQSLDQGLQFLIQYYNGEERAKGNILERFSAQQFPDLHSELNLSSLELGDSALYFCASSSGEPRTGELFFGEGSRLTVL.

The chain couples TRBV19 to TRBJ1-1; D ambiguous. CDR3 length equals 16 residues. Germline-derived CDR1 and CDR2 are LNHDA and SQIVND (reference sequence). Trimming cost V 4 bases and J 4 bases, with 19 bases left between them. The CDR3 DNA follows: TGTGCCAGTAGTAGGCAGGCCAACAGCGATCGCACTGAAGCTTTCTTT. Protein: CASSRQANSDRTEAFF.